Below are 5 T cell receptor beta chains sequenced from a single sample in a study of T cell repertoires in cytomegalovirus infection. TCRdb re-analysed the reads in MiXCR, keeping a single row per CDR3 protein. In the table there are some 400,000 distinct CDR3 sequences, around 18% of which are singletons. Sequenced sample: PBMCs. The receptors shown here come from a human donor in good health (CMV status not recorded). Some clones in this sample may be carry-over from other donors' samples.

The chain has TRBV5-5 and TRBJ1-5; D perhaps matches TRBD1 (5 bases). The CDR3 loop spans 15 amino acids. From germline, CDR1 is SGHKS and CDR2 YYEKEE (reference sequence). V dropped 2 bases and J dropped 5 bases, with 14 bases sitting between them. The CDR3 DNA is TGTGCCAGCAGCTTAAGGGACGACGGGGATCAGCCCCAGCATTTT. Translation: CASSLRDDGDQPQHF.

On this clonotype: A much bigger clone sits one base away, suggesting this may be a read error. This chain's CDR3 is CASSLRTGYDGYNF. The CDR3 bases are TGTGCCAGCAGCTTACGGACAGGGTACGATGGCTACAACTTC. V gene TRBV7-8 combines with J gene TRBJ1-2; 8 positions match TRBD1. The CDR3 length is 14 residues. Germline lookup yields CDR1 SGHVS and CDR2 FQNEAQ.

This clonotype was counted ten times or more. This chain's CDR3 is CASRLTTYTDTQYF. The CDR3 nucleotides are TGTGCCAGTAGGTTGACAACCTACACAGATACGCAGTATTTT. The V and J genes are TRBV19 and TRBJ2-3, with unresolved D. There are 14 residues in the CDR3. Deletions cut 6 bases from V and 2 bases from J, with 12 bases between. CDR1 LNHDA and CDR2 SQIVND come from the germline V gene (reference sequence). Full variable domain (missing parts from reference TRBV19 and TRBJ2-3): DGGITQSPKYLFRKEGQNVTLSCEQNLNHDAMYWYRQDPGQGLRLIYYSQIVNDFQKGDIAEGYSVSREKKESFPLTVTSAQKNPTAFYLCASRLTTYTDTQYFGPGTRLTVL.

This clonotype was counted a few times. The chain has TRBV20-1 and TRBJ1-6, with 7 bases aligning to TRBD1. The V segment lost 6 bases and the J segment 7 bases; nucleotides outside the gene matches: 6. The germline V gene encodes CDR1 DFQATT and CDR2 SNEGSKA (reference sequence). The CDR3 totals 13 residues. For the CDR3, the DNA is TGCAGTGCCGCCGGGACAGCAAATTCACCCCTCCACTTT. Its protein is CSAAGTANSPLHF.

This clonotype came up many times. The J gene is TRBJ2-7, the V gene TRBV7-2, with 12 bases that match TRBD2. V trimming: 5 bases; J trimming: 2 bases; junction bases outside the gene matches: 7. This CDR3 is 16 amino acids long. Germline CDR1 reads SGHTA; CDR2 reads FQGNSA. In DNA, the CDR3 is TGTGCCAGCAGCCGGACTAGCGGGATGGGCCCCTACGAGCAGTACTTC. This codes for CASSRTSGMGPYEQYF.